This is a list of T cell receptor beta chains from one sample in a study of OX40 agonist ivuxolimab in advanced cancers. Sequenced by immunoSEQ multiplex PCR; TCRdb stores in-frame clones only, minus some. The data show 72,000 or so clones, around 86% seen once. The sequenced sample was CD4+ or CD8+ T cells sorted from blood, obtained in a trial of the OX40 agonist ivuxolimab. The receptor set was obtained from an adult with an advanced solid tumor such as melanoma, head and neck, liver or kidney cancer. Each CDR3 is given with its conserved first and last residue. D genes are given only for firm matches. For some rows the clone size is stated as once, few or many, or as a class when expanded; others skip it.

j_gene	v_gene	abundance	d_gene	CDR3nt	CDR3aa
TRBJ2-5	TRBV18	-	-	TGTGCCAGCTCACCCCGGGACCAAGAGACCCAGTACTTC	CASSPRDQETQYF
TRBJ1-4	TRBV27	once	-	TGTGCCAGCAGCCGCCGTCTTGCAACTAATGAAAAACTGTTTTTT	CASSRRLATNEKLFF
TRBJ2-4	TRBV12-5	-	TRBD2	TGTGCTAGTGGTATGGGACTAGCTCGAAAAAAGGATAACATTCAGTACTTC	CASGMGLARKKDNIQYF
TRBJ1-2	TRBV7-9	-	TRBD1	TGTGCCAGCAGCCACGGACAGGGATTAGGGCATGGCTACACCTTC	CASSHGQGLGHGYTF
TRBJ2-2	TRBV18	-	TRBD2	TGTGCCAGCTCACCACGACGGGAGGGGGATCGGGAGCTGTTTTTT	CASSPRREGDRELFF
TRBJ2-5	TRBV5-1	-	TRBD1	TGCGCCAGCAGCTCGGACAGGGGGCAAGTTGGGACCCAGTACTTC	CASSSDRGQVGTQYF
TRBJ1-1	TRBV6-5	few	-	TGTGCCAGCAGTTACAGTCTGGCCACTGAAGCTTTCTTT	CASSYSLATEAFF
TRBJ2-2	TRBV19	-	-	TGTGCCAGTAGTAGCTTAGCGGTAAACACCGGGGAGCTGTTTTTT	CASSSLAVNTGELFF
TRBJ2-7	TRBV6-1	-	-	TGTGCCAGCAGCGCCCTAAACTCCTACGAGCAGTACTTC	CASSALNSYEQYF
TRBJ1-5	TRBV7-9	-	-	TGTGCCAGCAGAGTCGGGCAGAGCAATCAGCCCCAGCATTTT	CASRVGQSNQPQHF
TRBJ1-5	TRBV6-6	-	TRBD1	TGTGCCAGCAAAACAGGGGATCAGCCCCAGCATTTT	CASKTGDQPQHF
TRBJ2-3	TRBV7-3	-	-	TGTGCCAGCAGCTTAGGGCCTGGCACAGATACGCAGTATTTT	CASSLGPGTDTQYF
TRBJ2-3	TRBV5-1	-	TRBD1	TGCGCCAGCAGCTCCCGCCCGGGACAGGGCGCAGGAGATACGCAGTATTTT	CASSSRPGQGAGDTQYF
TRBJ2-5	TRBV28	-	TRBD1	TGTGCCAGCAGTCGACAGGGGGCGGAGACCCAGTACTTC	CASSRQGAETQYF
TRBJ2-1	TRBV19	-	-	TGTGCCAGTAGTATAGGTGGGACAAAAAGCTCCTACAATGAGCAGTTCTTC	CASSIGGTKSSYNEQFF
TRBJ2-1	TRBV7-9	-	TRBD2	TGTGCCAGCAGCGGAACCGAACCGGGACTAGCGGTAAATGAGCAGTTCTTC	CASSGTEPGLAVNEQFF
TRBJ1-1	TRBV11-2	-	TRBD1	TGTGCCAGCAGCTCTCAGACCGGGACAGGGCGGGACACTGAAGCTTTCTTT	CASSSQTGTGRDTEAFF
TRBJ1-1	TRBV7-2	-	-	TGTGCCAGCAGCTACGGGGTCGGGAACACTGAAGCTTTCTTT	CASSYGVGNTEAFF
TRBJ2-3	TRBV27	-	TRBD2	TGTGCCAGCAGTTTATTGTCGCTAGCGGGGTCAGATACGCAGTATTTT	CASSLLSLAGSDTQYF
TRBJ2-1	TRBV7-8	-	TRBD2	TGTGCCAGCAGCTTATTGACTAGCGGGAGGTCCTACAATGAGCAGTTCTTC	CASSLLTSGRSYNEQFF
TRBJ2-3	TRBV7-9	-	TRBD2	TGTGCCAGCAGTCCTCTGGGAGCGGGAGGCCCCTTAGTAACGCAGTATTTT	CASSPLGAGGPLVTQYF
TRBJ1-3	TRBV18	-	-	TGTGCCAGCTCACCCAAGATTCAGGGCTCTGGAAACACCATATATTTT	CASSPKIQGSGNTIYF
TRBJ1-1	TRBV7-8	-	TRBD1	TGTGCCAGCAGCTTAGCGGGACAGCTACCGAACACTGAAGCTTTCTTT	CASSLAGQLPNTEAFF
TRBJ1-5	TRBV19	-	-	TGTGCCAGTTACTTTACAGGCTCCCGAGTATTTGTCAGCAATCAGCCCCAGCATTTT	CASYFTGSRVFVSNQPQHF
TRBJ1-1	TRBV5-1	-	-	TGCGCCAGCAGCTTGGCCGGGATGGTGGCTGAAGCTTTCTTT	CASSLAGMVAEAFF
TRBJ2-2	TRBV21-1	-	-	TGTGCCAGCGCCGTGGGACTGAGCACCGGGGAGCTGTTTTTT	CASAVGLSTGELFF
TRBJ2-5	TRBV11-2	few	-	TGTGCCAGCAGCGTCAGAGGGGGAGAAGAGACCCAGTACTTC	CASSVRGGEETQYF
TRBJ1-5	TRBV5-6	-	TRBD1	TGTGCCAGCAGCACAAGACAGGGCACGATTTGGTCGAGCAATCAGCCCCAGCATTTT	CASSTRQGTIWSSNQPQHF
TRBJ2-7	TRBV11-3	-	-	TGTGCCAGCAGCTTAGATGAGGCTAGTGGGGATTACGAGCAGTACTTC	CASSLDEASGDYEQYF
TRBJ2-7	TRBV10-3	-	-	TGTGCCATCAGTGAGGGACCGGCCTCCTACGAGCAGTACTTC	CAISEGPASYEQYF
TRBJ2-5	TRBV4-2	-	TRBD2	TGTGCCAGCAGCCAAGCTATCGGGACTACTCAAGAGACCCAGTACTTC	CASSQAIGTTQETQYF
TRBJ2-5	TRBV6-6	-	-	TGTGCCAGCGTCCGGGACCAGATTCAAGAGACCCAGTACTTC	CASVRDQIQETQYF
TRBJ2-3	TRBV18	-	-	TGTGCCAGCTCAGCCACTAGCTTAGGCACAGATACGCAGTATTTT	CASSATSLGTDTQYF
TRBJ2-1	TRBV28	-	-	TGTGCCAGCAGTTCCTTGACGTTATTAGTAGGGGATGAGCAGTTCTTC	CASSSLTLLVGDEQFF
TRBJ2-5	TRBV10-3	-	TRBD1	TGTGCCATCACCGACAGGGGCGAGGGGAAAGAGACCCAGTACTTC	CAITDRGEGKETQYF
TRBJ2-3	TRBV19	-	-	TGTGCCAGTAGTATCCAGGGCACAGATACGCAGTATTTT	CASSIQGTDTQYF
TRBJ2-7	TRBV19	once	-	TGTGCCAGTAGTAGCCGGGCCCCAGGCGGCGAGCAGTACTTC	CASSSRAPGGEQYF
TRBJ1-1	TRBV14	-	-	TGTGCCAGCAGCTCGACTGGCGCGGGCGAAGCTTTCTTT	CASSSTGAGEAFF
TRBJ2-3	TRBV6-5	-	TRBD2	TGTGCCTCTAGTCGGGCGGGAGTCACAGATACGCAGTACTTT	CASSRAGVTDTQYF
TRBJ2-7	TRBV10-2	-	-	TGCGCCAGCAGTGAGTCGCAGAGAACCTACGAGCAGTACTTC	CASSESQRTYEQYF
TRBJ1-2	TRBV2	few	-	TGTGCCAGCAAGTCCGGGACACGCGTCGACTACACCTTC	CASKSGTRVDYTF